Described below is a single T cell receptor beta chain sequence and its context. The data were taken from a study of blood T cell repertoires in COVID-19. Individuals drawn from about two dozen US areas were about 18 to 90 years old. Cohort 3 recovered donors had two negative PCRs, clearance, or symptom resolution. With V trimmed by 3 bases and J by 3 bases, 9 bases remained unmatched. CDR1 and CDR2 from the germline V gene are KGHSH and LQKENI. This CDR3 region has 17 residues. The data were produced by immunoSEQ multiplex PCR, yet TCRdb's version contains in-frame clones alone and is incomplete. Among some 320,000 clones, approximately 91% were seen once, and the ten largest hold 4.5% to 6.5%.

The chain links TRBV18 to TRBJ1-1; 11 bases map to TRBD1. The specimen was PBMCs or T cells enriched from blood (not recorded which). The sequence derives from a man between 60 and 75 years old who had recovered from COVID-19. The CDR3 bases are TGTGCCAGCTCACCCAGGACAGGGGGCGCCGGGGACACTGAAGCTTTCTTT. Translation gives CASSPRTGGAGDTEAFF.